A selection of T cell receptor beta chains follows, all from one sample in a study of control samples from healthy donors and cancer patients. TCRdb keeps only in-frame clones here, not all; method: immunoSEQ multiplex PCR. The table shows about 110,000 clones, with approximately 88% occurring only once. The specimen sequenced was PBMCs. Receptors originate from a woman in her sixties with lung cancer. The CDR3 runs from the conserved cysteine through the conserved F or W. The D gene is left open where the match is weak. Where a row states a size, it is once, few, many or the class of an expanded clone; other rows omit it.

CDR3aa: CASSEASYLPRTGELFF; CDR3nt: TGTGCCAGCAGTGAAGCTTCCTACCTCCCACGTACCGGGGAGCTGTTTTTT; abundance: NA; d_gene: NA; j_gene: TRBJ2-2; v_gene: TRBV6-1
CDR3aa: CASSIGPRTEAFF; CDR3nt: TGTGCCAGTAGTATTGGACCGAGGACTGAAGCTTTCTTT; abundance: NA; d_gene: NA; j_gene: TRBJ1-1; v_gene: TRBV19
CDR3aa: CASSSPRGPEAFF; CDR3nt: TGTGCCAGCAGCTCCCCAAGGGGGCCAGAAGCTTTCTTT; abundance: few; d_gene: TRBD1; j_gene: TRBJ1-1; v_gene: TRBV11-3
CDR3aa: CASSLTGEINSPLHF; CDR3nt: TGCGCCAGCAGCTTGACAGGGGAGATTAATTCACCCCTCCACTTT; abundance: once; d_gene: TRBD1; j_gene: TRBJ1-6; v_gene: TRBV5-1
CDR3aa: CASSLGGAYGYTF; CDR3nt: TGTGCCAGCAGCTTAGGTGGGGCCTATGGCTACACCTTC; abundance: NA; d_gene: NA; j_gene: TRBJ1-2; v_gene: TRBV13
CDR3aa: CASSLHPPVSGQETQYF; CDR3nt: TGTGCCAGCAGCTTACACCCTCCGGTTAGCGGGCAAGAGACCCAGTACTTC; abundance: NA; d_gene: TRBD2; j_gene: TRBJ2-5; v_gene: TRBV7-3
CDR3aa: CASSLTTVQPQHF; CDR3nt: TGTGCCAGCAGTTTGACGACAGTTCAGCCCCAGCATTTT; abundance: NA; d_gene: NA; j_gene: TRBJ1-5; v_gene: TRBV28
CDR3aa: CASSEGGTGDNYGYTF; CDR3nt: TGTGCCAGCAGTGAGGGTGGGACAGGAGATAACTATGGCTACACCTTC; abundance: NA; d_gene: TRBD1; j_gene: TRBJ1-2; v_gene: TRBV25-1
CDR3aa: CASSGLAGNYEQYF; CDR3nt: TGTGCCAGCAGCGGACTAGCGGGGAACTACGAGCAGTACTTC; abundance: NA; d_gene: TRBD2; j_gene: TRBJ2-7; v_gene: TRBV11-2
CDR3aa: CASSEVSSLNQPQHF; CDR3nt: TGTGCCAGCAGTGAAGTAAGCAGCCTGAATCAGCCCCAGCATTTT; abundance: NA; d_gene: NA; j_gene: TRBJ1-5; v_gene: TRBV2
CDR3aa: CASSQGQGAGNTEAFF; CDR3nt: TGTGCCAGCAGCCAGGGACAGGGGGCGGGGAACACTGAAGCTTTCTTT; abundance: NA; d_gene: TRBD1; j_gene: TRBJ1-1; v_gene: TRBV7-9
CDR3aa: CASSPPEAGWGNEQFF; CDR3nt: TGTGCCAGCTCACCACCGGAAGCGGGGTGGGGGAATGAGCAGTTCTTC; abundance: once; d_gene: TRBD2; j_gene: TRBJ2-1; v_gene: TRBV18
CDR3aa: CASSLAGQGEQPQHF; CDR3nt: TGCGCCAGCAGCTTGGCCGGACAGGGAGAACAGCCCCAGCATTTT; abundance: NA; d_gene: TRBD1; j_gene: TRBJ1-5; v_gene: TRBV5-1
CDR3aa: CASSGDSGGRPPEQFF; CDR3nt: TGTGCCAGCAGCGGGGATAGCGGGGGGCGGCCCCCCGAGCAGTTCTTC; abundance: NA; d_gene: TRBD2; j_gene: TRBJ2-1; v_gene: TRBV9
CDR3aa: CASSEDRRNQPQHF; CDR3nt: TGTGCCAGCAGCGAGGACAGGCGCAATCAGCCCCAGCATTTT; abundance: NA; d_gene: TRBD1; j_gene: TRBJ1-5; v_gene: TRBV7-2
CDR3aa: CARSLALEQYF; CDR3nt: TGTGCCAGAAGCCTGGCCCTAGAGCAGTACTTC; abundance: NA; d_gene: NA; j_gene: TRBJ2-7; v_gene: TRBV5-3
CDR3aa: CASSHEFDRPELFF; CDR3nt: TGTGCCAGCAGCCATGAATTCGACCGCCCGGAGCTGTTTTTT; abundance: NA; d_gene: NA; j_gene: TRBJ2-2; v_gene: TRBV4-2
CDR3aa: CATSSPGQPRYGYTF; CDR3nt: TGTGCCACCAGCTCTCCGGGACAGCCCCGATATGGCTACACCTTC; abundance: NA; d_gene: TRBD1; j_gene: TRBJ1-2; v_gene: TRBV24-1
CDR3aa: CAISESPSTDTQYF; CDR3nt: TGTGCCATCAGTGAGTCACCCAGCACAGATACGCAGTATTTT; abundance: NA; d_gene: NA; j_gene: TRBJ2-3; v_gene: TRBV10-3
CDR3aa: CAWSELQGAGYGYTF; CDR3nt: TGTGCCTGGAGTGAACTACAGGGGGCGGGCTATGGCTACACCTTC; abundance: NA; d_gene: TRBD1; j_gene: TRBJ1-2; v_gene: TRBV30
CDR3aa: CASSATGSGTQYF; CDR3nt: TGTGCCAGCAGCGCGACAGGATCGGGGACCCAGTACTTC; abundance: NA; d_gene: NA; j_gene: TRBJ2-5; v_gene: TRBV7-3
CDR3aa: CATSDPNLAGGYTGELFF; CDR3nt: TGTGCCACCAGTGATCCTAACCTAGCGGGAGGTTATACCGGGGAGCTGTTTTTT; abundance: NA; d_gene: TRBD2; j_gene: TRBJ2-2; v_gene: TRBV24-1
CDR3aa: CASSQEGVYNSPLHF; CDR3nt: TGCGCCAGCAGCCAAGAGGGGGTTTACAATTCACCCCTCCACTTT; abundance: few; d_gene: NA; j_gene: TRBJ1-6; v_gene: TRBV4-3
CDR3aa: CASSSRQGSNYGYTF; CDR3nt: TGTGCCAGCAGCTCCAGACAGGGTTCTAACTATGGCTACACCTTC; abundance: NA; d_gene: TRBD1; j_gene: TRBJ1-2; v_gene: TRBV11-3
CDR3aa: CASSGYTRGAYNEQFF; CDR3nt: TGTGCCAGCAGTGGATACACTAGGGGGGCCTACAATGAGCAGTTCTTC; abundance: NA; d_gene: NA; j_gene: TRBJ2-1; v_gene: TRBV6-1
CDR3aa: CASSLNSPGEQYF; CDR3nt: TGTGCCAGCAGCTTAAACTCTCCGGGCGAGCAGTACTTC; abundance: NA; d_gene: NA; j_gene: TRBJ2-7; v_gene: TRBV11-3
CDR3aa: CASSSGGLPSYEQYF; CDR3nt: TGTGCCAGTAGTTCCGGGGGGCTCCCCTCCTACGAGCAGTACTTC; abundance: NA; d_gene: NA; j_gene: TRBJ2-7; v_gene: TRBV19
CDR3aa: CASSALGAGGEAFF; CDR3nt: TGTGCCAGCAGTGCCCTGGGGGCTGGGGGTGAAGCTTTCTTT; abundance: NA; d_gene: NA; j_gene: TRBJ1-1; v_gene: TRBV25-1
CDR3aa: CASSLEGTDQPQHF; CDR3nt: TGCGCCAGCAGTTTGGAGGGGACAGATCAGCCCCAGCATTTT; abundance: NA; d_gene: TRBD1; j_gene: TRBJ1-5; v_gene: TRBV5-1
CDR3aa: CASTTTINSPLHF; CDR3nt: TGTGCCAGCACGACTACGATTAATTCACCCCTCCACTTT; abundance: NA; d_gene: NA; j_gene: TRBJ1-6; v_gene: TRBV6-5
CDR3aa: CASSYGTGYVEAFF; CDR3nt: TGTGCCAGCAGCTACGGGACAGGGTACGTTGAAGCTTTCTTT; abundance: NA; d_gene: TRBD1; j_gene: TRBJ1-1; v_gene: TRBV7-9
CDR3aa: CASSKLAWETYEQYF; CDR3nt: TGTGCCAGCAGCAAACTAGCGTGGGAGACCTACGAGCAGTACTTC; abundance: NA; d_gene: NA; j_gene: TRBJ2-7; v_gene: TRBV21-1
CDR3aa: CATSDPSGQGSEAFF; CDR3nt: TGTGCCACCAGTGACCCCAGCGGACAGGGGTCTGAAGCTTTCTTT; abundance: NA; d_gene: TRBD1; j_gene: TRBJ1-1; v_gene: TRBV24-1